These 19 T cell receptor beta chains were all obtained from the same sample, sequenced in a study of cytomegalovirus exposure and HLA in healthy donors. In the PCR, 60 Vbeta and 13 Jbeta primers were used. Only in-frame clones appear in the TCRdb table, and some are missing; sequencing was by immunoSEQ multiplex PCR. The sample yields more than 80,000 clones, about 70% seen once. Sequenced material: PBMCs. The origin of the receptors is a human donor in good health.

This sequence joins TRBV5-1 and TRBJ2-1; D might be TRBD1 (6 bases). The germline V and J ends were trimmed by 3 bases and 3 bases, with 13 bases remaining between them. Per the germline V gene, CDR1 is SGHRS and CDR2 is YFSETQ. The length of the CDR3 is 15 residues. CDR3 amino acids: CASSSGTQSYNEQFF. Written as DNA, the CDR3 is TGCGCCAGCAGCTCCGGGACACAGAGCTACAATGAGCAGTTCTTC.

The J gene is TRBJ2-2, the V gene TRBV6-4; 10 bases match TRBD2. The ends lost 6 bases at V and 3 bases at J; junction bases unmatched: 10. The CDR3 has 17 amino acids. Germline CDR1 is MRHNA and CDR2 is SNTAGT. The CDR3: CASSRKSGRADTGELFF. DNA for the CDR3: TGTGCCAGCAGCCGGAAGAGCGGGAGGGCCGACACCGGGGAGCTGTTTTTT.

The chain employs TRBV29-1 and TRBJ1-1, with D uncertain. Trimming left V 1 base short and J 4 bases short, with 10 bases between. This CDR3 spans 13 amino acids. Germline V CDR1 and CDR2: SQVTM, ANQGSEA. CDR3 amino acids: CSVEVAAGTEAFF. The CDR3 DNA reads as TGCAGCGTTGAAGTGGCGGCCGGCACTGAAGCTTTCTTT.

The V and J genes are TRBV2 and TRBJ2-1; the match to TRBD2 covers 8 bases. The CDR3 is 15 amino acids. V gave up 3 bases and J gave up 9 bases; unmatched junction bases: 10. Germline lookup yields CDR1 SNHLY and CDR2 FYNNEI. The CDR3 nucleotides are TGTGCCAGCAGTGACGACACGGGACTAGTCTGTGAGCAGTTCTTC. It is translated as CASSDDTGLVCEQFF.

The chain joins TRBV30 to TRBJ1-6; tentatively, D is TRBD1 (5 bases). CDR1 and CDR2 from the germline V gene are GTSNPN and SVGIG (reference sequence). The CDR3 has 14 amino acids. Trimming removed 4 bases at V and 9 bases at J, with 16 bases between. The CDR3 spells CAWIGDFSGSPLHF. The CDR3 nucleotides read TGTGCCTGGATAGGGGACTTTTCCGGTTCACCCCTCCACTTT.

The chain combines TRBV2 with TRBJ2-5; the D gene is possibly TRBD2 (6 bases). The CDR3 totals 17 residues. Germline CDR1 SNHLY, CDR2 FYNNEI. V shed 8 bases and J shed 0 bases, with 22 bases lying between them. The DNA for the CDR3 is TGTGCCAGCGTTACTCTCAAGCGGGCAGAGCACCAAGAGACCCAGTACTTC. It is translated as CASVTLKRAEHQETQYF.

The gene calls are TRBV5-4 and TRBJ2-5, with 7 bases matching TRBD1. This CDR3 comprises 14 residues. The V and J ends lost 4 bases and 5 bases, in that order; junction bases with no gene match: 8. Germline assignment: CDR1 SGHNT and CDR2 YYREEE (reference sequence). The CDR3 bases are TGTGCCAGCAGCCCGGGACAGCGGAGGGAGACCCAGTACTTC. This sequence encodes CASSPGQRRETQYF. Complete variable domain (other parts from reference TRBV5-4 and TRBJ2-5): ETGVTQSPTHLIKTRGQQVTLRCSSQSGHNTVSWYQQALGQGPQFIFQYYREEENGRGNFPPRFSGLQFPNYSSELNVNALELDDSALYLCASSPGQRRETQYFGPGTRLLVL.

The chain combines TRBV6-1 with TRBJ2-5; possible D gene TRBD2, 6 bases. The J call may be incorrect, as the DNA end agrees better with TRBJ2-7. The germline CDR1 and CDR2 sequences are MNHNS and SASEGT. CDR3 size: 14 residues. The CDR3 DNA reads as TGTGCCAGCAGTGAAGGGCAGGGAGGTTACGAGCAGTACTTC. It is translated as CASSEGQGGYEQYF.

The DNA of the CDR3 is TGTGCCAGCAGCTGGGACATATCTAACTATGGCTACACCTTC. It encodes CASSWDISNYGYTF. The rearrangement links TRBV27 to TRBJ1-2, with D maybe TRBD1 (6 bases). Germline CDR1 and CDR2: MNHEY and SMNVEV (reference sequence). This CDR3 has 14 amino acids. Trimming removed 6 bases at V and 0 bases at J, with 11 bases between.

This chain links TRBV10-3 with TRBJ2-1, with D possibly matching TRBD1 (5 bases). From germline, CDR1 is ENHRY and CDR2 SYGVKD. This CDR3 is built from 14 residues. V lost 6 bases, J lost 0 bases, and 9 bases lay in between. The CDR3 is CAIRPDNSYNEQFF. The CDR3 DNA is TGTGCCATCAGACCGGACAACTCCTACAATGAGCAGTTCTTC.

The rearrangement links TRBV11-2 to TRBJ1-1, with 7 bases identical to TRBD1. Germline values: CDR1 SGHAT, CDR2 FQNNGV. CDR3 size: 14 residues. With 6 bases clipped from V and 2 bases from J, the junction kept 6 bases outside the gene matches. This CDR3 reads CASRTTGVNTEAFF. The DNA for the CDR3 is TGTGCCAGCAGGACAACAGGGGTTAACACTGAAGCTTTCTTT.

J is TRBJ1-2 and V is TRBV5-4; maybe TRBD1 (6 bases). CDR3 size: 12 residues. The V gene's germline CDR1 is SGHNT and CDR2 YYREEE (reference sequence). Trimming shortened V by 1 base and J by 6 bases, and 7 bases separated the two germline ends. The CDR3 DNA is TGTGCCAGCAGCTTGCCAGGGGATGGCTACACCTTC. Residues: CASSLPGDGYTF.

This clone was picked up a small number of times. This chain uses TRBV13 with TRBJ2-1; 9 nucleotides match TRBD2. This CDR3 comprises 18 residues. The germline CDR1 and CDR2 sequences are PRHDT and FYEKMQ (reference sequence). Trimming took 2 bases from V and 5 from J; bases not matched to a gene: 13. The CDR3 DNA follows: TGTGCCAGCAGCTTACGTAGGGAGCGGGAGGAGCTAGACAATGAGCAGTTCTTC. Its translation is CASSLRREREELDNEQFF.

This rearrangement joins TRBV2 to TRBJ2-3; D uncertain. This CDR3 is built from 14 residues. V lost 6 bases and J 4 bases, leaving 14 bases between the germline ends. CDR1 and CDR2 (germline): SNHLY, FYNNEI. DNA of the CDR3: TGTGCCAGCAGGGGCCGAATTTCTCCAGATACGCAGTATTTT. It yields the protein CASRGRISPDTQYF.

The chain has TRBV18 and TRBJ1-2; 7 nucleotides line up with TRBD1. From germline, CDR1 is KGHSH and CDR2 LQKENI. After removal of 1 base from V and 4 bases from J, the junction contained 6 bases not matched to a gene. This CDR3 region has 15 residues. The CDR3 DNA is TGTGCCAGCTCACCACAACAGGGGAGAGCCTATGGCTACACCTTC. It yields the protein CASSPQQGRAYGYTF.

CDR3 protein: CASSSIWREGYNEQFF. CDR3 coding DNA: TGTGCCAGCTCATCAATCTGGAGGGAGGGATACAATGAGCAGTTCTTC. This rearrangement joins TRBV18 to TRBJ2-1, with TRBD2 matching over 7 bases. Germline CDR1 and CDR2: KGHSH and LQKENI. This CDR3 contains 16 residues. The V gene end was trimmed by 5 bases and the J gene end by 4 bases; junction bases not matched to a gene: 11.

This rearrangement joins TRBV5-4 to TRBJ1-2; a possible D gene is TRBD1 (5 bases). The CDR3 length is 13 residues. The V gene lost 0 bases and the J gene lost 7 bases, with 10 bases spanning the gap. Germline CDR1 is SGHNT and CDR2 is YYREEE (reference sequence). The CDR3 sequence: CASSLVGGSGYTF. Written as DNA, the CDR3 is TGTGCCAGCAGCTTGGTGGGGGGTTCTGGCTACACCTTC.

The chain's CDR3 is CASGPTRSYNEQFF. CDR3 DNA: TGTGCTAGTGGTCCGACTCGGTCCTACAATGAGCAGTTCTTC. The V and J genes are TRBV12-5 and TRBJ2-1; D remains unclear. The CDR3 runs 14 residues. V lost 5 bases to trimming and J lost 1 base, with 9 bases between them. CDR1 and CDR2 (germline): LGHNT, FRNRAP.

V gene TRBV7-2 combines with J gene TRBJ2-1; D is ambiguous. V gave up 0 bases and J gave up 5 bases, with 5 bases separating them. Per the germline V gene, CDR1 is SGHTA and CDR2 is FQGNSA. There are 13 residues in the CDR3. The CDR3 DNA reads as TGTGCCAGCAGCTTAGCTACTAACAATGAGCAGTTCTTC. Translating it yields CASSLATNNEQFF. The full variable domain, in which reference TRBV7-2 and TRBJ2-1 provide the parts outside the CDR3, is GAGVSQSPSNKVTEKGKDVELRCDPISGHTALYWYRQSLGQGLEFLIYFQGNSAPDKSGLPSDRFSAERTGGSVSTLTIQRTQQEDSAVYLCASSLATNNEQFFGPGTRLTVL.